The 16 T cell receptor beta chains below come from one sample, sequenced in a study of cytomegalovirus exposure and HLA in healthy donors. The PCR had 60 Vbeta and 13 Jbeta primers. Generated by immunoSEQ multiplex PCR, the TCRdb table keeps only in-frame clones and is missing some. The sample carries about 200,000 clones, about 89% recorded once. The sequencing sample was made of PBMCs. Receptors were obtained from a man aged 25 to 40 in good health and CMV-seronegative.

The CDR3 loop is CASSLTTSGTDTQYF. The CDR3 nucleotides read TGTGCCAGCAGCTTAACCACTAGCGGCACAGATACGCAGTATTTT. The chain uses TRBV7-9 and TRBJ2-3; 7 positions agree with TRBD2. There are 15 residues in the CDR3. J gave up 1 base and V 2 bases, and 3 bases lay outside the gene matches. CDR1 is SEHNR and CDR2 is FQNEAQ in the germline V gene (reference sequence).

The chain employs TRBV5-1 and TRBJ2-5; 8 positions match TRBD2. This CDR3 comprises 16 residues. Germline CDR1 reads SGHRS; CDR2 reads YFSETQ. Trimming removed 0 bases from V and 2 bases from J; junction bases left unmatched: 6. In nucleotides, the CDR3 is TGCGCCAGCAGCTTGGGGGGTTTAGCGGGACAAGAGACCCAGTACTTC. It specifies CASSLGGLAGQETQYF.

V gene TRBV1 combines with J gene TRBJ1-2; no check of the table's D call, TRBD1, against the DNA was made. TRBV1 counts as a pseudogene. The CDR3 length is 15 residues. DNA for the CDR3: TGCACCAGCAGCCAAGATCTTGGGACAGGGAATGGCTACACCTTC. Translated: CTSSQDLGTGNGYTF.

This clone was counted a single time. The CDR3 reads CASSLGQTYYGYTF. CDR3 nucleotide sequence: TGTGCCAGCAGTTTGGGACAGACCTACTATGGCTACACCTTC. V gene TRBV28 combines with J gene TRBJ1-2; 7 bases map to TRBD1. CDR1 is MDHEN, CDR2 SYDVKM, per germline. V shed 3 bases, J shed 3 bases, and the junction held 4 bases outside the gene matches. The CDR3 is 14 amino acids.

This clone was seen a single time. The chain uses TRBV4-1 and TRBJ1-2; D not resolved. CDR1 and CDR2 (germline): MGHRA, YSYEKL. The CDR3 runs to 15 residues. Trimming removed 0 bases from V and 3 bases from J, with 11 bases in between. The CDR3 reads CASSQEAGQHYGYTF. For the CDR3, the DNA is TGCGCCAGCAGCCAAGAAGCGGGCCAGCACTATGGCTACACCTTC.

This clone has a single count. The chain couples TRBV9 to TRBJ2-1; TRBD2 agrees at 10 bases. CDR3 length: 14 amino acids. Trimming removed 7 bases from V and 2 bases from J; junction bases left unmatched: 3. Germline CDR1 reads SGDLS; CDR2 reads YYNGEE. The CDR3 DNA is TGTGCCAGCGGCGGACTAGCGGCCTACAATGAGCAGTTCTTC. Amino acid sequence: CASGGLAAYNEQFF.

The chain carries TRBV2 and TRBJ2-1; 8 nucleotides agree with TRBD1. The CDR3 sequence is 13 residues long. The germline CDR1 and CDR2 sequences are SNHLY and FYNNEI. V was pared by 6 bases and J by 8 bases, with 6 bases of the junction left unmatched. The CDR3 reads CASRDRARHEQFF. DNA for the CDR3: TGTGCCAGCAGGGACAGGGCGCGACATGAGCAGTTCTTC.

CDR3 region: CASSLQSSSDTQYF. The DNA of the CDR3 is TGCGCCAGCAGCTTGCAGTCTAGCTCAGATACGCAGTATTTT. V usage is TRBV5-1 and J usage is TRBJ2-3; possibly TRBD2 for D (5 bases). The CDR3 contains 14 residues. V lost 1 base, J lost 4 bases, and 10 bases lay in between. Looked up from germline, CDR1 is SGHRS and CDR2 is YFSETQ.

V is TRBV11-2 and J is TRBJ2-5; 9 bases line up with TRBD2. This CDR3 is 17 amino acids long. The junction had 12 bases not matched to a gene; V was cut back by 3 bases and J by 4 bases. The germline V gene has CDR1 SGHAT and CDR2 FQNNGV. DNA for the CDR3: TGTGCCAGCAGCTTGAGGGGGCCTAGCGGGAAGGTAGAGACCCAGTACTTC. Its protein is CASSLRGPSGKVETQYF.

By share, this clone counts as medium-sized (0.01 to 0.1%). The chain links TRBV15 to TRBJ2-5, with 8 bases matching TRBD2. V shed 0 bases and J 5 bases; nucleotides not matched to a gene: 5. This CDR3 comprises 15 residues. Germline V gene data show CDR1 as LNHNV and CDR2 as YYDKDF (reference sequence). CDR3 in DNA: TGTGCCACCAGCAGAGATCGGGAGGGGCCGGAGACCCAGTACTTC. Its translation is CATSRDREGPETQYF.

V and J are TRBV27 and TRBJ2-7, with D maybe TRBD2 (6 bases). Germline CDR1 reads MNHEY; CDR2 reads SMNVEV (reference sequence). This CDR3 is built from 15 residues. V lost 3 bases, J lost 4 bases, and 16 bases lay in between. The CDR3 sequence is CASSFLSGLPYEQYF. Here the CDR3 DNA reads TGTGCCAGCAGTTTTCTCTCGGGACTCCCTTACGAGCAGTACTTC.

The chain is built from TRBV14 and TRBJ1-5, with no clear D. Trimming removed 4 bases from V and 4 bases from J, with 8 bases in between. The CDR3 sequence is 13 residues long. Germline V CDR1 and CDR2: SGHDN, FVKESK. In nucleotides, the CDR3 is TGTGCCAGCAGCCGCGATCGTAATCAGCCCCAGCATTTT. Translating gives CASSRDRNQPQHF.

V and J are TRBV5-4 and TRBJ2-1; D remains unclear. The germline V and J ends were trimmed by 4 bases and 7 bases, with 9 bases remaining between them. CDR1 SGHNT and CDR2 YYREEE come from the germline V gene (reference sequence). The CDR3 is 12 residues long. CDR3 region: CASSPSRNEQFF. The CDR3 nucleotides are TGTGCCAGCAGCCCGAGTCGTAATGAGCAGTTCTTC.

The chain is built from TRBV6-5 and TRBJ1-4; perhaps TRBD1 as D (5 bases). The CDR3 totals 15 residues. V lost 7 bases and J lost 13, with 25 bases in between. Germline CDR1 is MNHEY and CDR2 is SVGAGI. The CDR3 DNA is TGTGCCAGCACCACCGCGAGGGGAGGGCTCGGCGGACTGTTTTTT. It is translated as CASTTARGGLGGLFF.

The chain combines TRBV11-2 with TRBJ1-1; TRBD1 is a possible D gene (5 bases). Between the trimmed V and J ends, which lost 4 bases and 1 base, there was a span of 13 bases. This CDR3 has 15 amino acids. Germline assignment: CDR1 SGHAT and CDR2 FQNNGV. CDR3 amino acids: CASSSRQFQNTEAFF. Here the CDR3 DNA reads TGTGCCAGCAGCTCCAGACAGTTCCAGAACACTGAAGCTTTCTTT. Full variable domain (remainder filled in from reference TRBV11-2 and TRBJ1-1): EAGVAQSPRYKIIEKRQSVAFWCNPISGHATLYWYQQILGQGPKLLIQFQNNGVVDDSQLPKDRFSAERLKGVDSTLKIQPAKLEDSAVYLCASSSRQFQNTEAFFGQGTRLTVV.

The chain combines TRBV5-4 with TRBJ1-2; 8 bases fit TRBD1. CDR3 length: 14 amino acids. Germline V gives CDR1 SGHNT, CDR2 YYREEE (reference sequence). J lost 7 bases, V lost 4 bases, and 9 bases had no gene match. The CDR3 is CASSPTGAFFGYTF. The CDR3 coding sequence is TGTGCCAGCAGCCCGACAGGGGCATTTTTTGGCTACACCTTC.